One sample yielded the 27 T cell receptor beta chains listed below, sequenced in a study of T cells in Graves' hyperthyroidism and ophthalmopathy. RNA transcripts yielded amplified TCR beta CDR3 regions. A first-round RT-PCR of the TCR CDR3 used the HTBI primer set. TCRdb processed the multiplex PCR reads anew with MiXCR; each CDR3 protein has one entry. The sample has hundreds of thousands of distinct CDR3 sequences, more than 30% seen once. The sequenced sample was blood. Every receptor here comes from a man between 18 and 35 years old with Graves' hyperthyroidism.

This clonotype has just a few counts. J is TRBJ2-6 and V is TRBV12-3 or TRBV12-4; weak D call: TRBD1 (5 bases). The germline V and J ends were trimmed by 4 bases and 0 bases, with 13 bases remaining between them. The CDR3 covers 17 residues. The CDR3, as DNA: TGTGCCAGCAGTTCGGCAGGGTCGAGCTCTGGGGCCAACGTCCTGACTTTC. Translated, it gives CASSSAGSSSGANVLTF.

This clonotype was seen ten or more times. The CDR3: CASSEHRQGTEAFF. CDR3 bases: TGTGCCAGCAGTGAACACCGACAGGGCACTGAAGCTTTCTTT. The chain joins TRBV25-1 to TRBJ1-1; 7 nucleotides line up with TRBD1. This CDR3 is 14 amino acids long. In germline, CDR1 is MGHDK, CDR2 SYGVNS. The ends lost 2 bases at V and 4 bases at J; junction bases unmatched: 4.

In this sample, this clonotype turned up many times. A read error is likely, as this CDR3 ends without the conserved phenylalanine or tryptophan. The DNA is left out, because the CDR3 cannot be placed on it with certainty; the CDR3 is given as TCRdb lists it. The chain links TRBV10-3 to TRBJ1-4. CDR1 is ENHRY, CDR2 SYGVKD, per germline. The CDR3 length is 10 residues, termini included. The CDR3 loop reads CAINARPVPP.

This clonotype was seen more than once but under ten times. The chain joins TRBV9 to TRBJ2-5, with TRBD1 matching over 7 bases. CDR3 length: 16 residues. Germline CDR1 and CDR2: SGDLS and YYNGEE. After removal of 3 bases from V and 3 bases from J, the junction contained 11 bases not matched to a gene. The chain's CDR3 is CASSGSPGTAEETQYF. CDR3 in DNA: TGTGCCAGCAGCGGGTCTCCCGGGACAGCCGAAGAGACCCAGTACTTC.

CDR3 coding DNA: TGTGCCAGCACCGGGGCTAGCTCAGGGTCCGGGGAGCTGTTTTTT. It specifies CASTGASSGSGELFF. V is TRBV9 and J is TRBJ2-2, with D perhaps given as TRBD1 or TRBD2 (5 bases each). This CDR3 has 15 residues. CDR1 is SGDLS, CDR2 YYNGEE, per germline. V lost 6 bases and J lost 6, with 18 bases in between.

This chain connects TRBV20-1 to TRBJ1-5; D remains unclear. Trimming removed 1 base at V and 0 bases at J, with 10 bases between. The CDR3 runs to 15 residues. Per the germline V gene, CDR1 is DFQATT and CDR2 is SNEGSKA (reference sequence). The CDR3 is CSARGPGNSNQPQHF. The CDR3 coding sequence is TGCAGTGCTAGAGGTCCAGGCAATAGCAATCAGCCCCAGCATTTT.

As to this clonotype: A read error may explain this, as a much larger clone is one base away. The chain has TRBV20-1 and TRBJ2-7; 10 nucleotides match TRBD2. Germline V gives CDR1 DFQATT, CDR2 SNEGSKA (reference sequence). After removal of 5 bases from V and 6 bases from J, the junction contained 13 bases not matched to a gene. The CDR3 extends over 15 amino acids. For the CDR3, the DNA is TGCAGTGCTGTCGGGGGTGGACTAGCGGACTGCGAGCAGTACTTC. It encodes CSAVGGGLADCEQYF.

The chain joins TRBV5-5 to TRBJ1-4; no firm D call. Trimming took off 4 bases at V and 0 bases at J, with 13 bases between the two ends. Germline CDR1 SGHKS, CDR2 YYEKEE (reference sequence). This CDR3 region has 16 residues. Here the CDR3 DNA reads TGTGCCAGCAGCCAAGGGATCACGGCAACTAATGAAAAACTGTTTTTT. This gives the protein CASSQGITATNEKLFF.

The V and J genes are TRBV5-4 and TRBJ2-7, with D tentatively TRBD1 (6 bases). The CDR3 spans 15 residues. Germline V gives CDR1 SGHNT, CDR2 YYREEE (reference sequence). V lost 0 bases and J 3 bases, leaving 13 bases between the germline ends. CDR3: CASSLGSGHRYEQYF. For the CDR3, the DNA is TGTGCCAGCAGCTTGGGCTCGGGACACCGCTACGAGCAGTACTTC.

The gene calls are TRBV25-1 and TRBJ1-6; TRBD1 agrees at 12 bases. This CDR3 has 15 residues. V was clipped by 6 bases and J by 9 bases; unmatched bases: 6. Germline CDR1 MGHDK, CDR2 SYGVNS. The CDR3 nucleotides read TGTGCCAGCAGACGGGACAGGGGGCTCGGTTCACCCCTCCACTTT. Amino acid sequence: CASRRDRGLGSPLHF.

The J gene is TRBJ1-4, the V gene TRBV6-6; 7 nucleotides align to TRBD1. This CDR3 has 14 amino acids. CDR1 is MNHNY and CDR2 is SVGAGI in the germline V gene (reference sequence). V gave up 5 bases and J gave up 11 bases; unmatched junction bases: 11. CDR3 coding DNA: TGTGCCAGCAGTGCCCCCGGGACAGTGGTGAAACTGTTTTTT. This gives the protein CASSAPGTVVKLFF.

This clonotype was detected many times. The chain employs TRBV7-8 and TRBJ2-7; no reliable D call. This CDR3 spans 13 amino acids. Germline V CDR1 and CDR2: SGHVS, FQNEAQ. Trimming removed 5 bases at V and 2 bases at J, with 10 bases between. CDR3 nucleotide sequence: TGTGCCAGCAGCCAGTCTCGTACCTACGAGCAGTACTTC. Its translation is CASSQSRTYEQYF.

This rearrangement joins TRBV25-1 to TRBJ2-5; 12 bases are shared with TRBD2. CDR1 MGHDK and CDR2 SYGVNS come from the germline V gene. J lost 4 bases, V lost 5 bases, and 29 bases had no gene match. CDR3 size: 23 residues. In DNA, the CDR3 is TGTGCCAGCAGTTACTCGAGTCTATCTGGGACAGGTCGACTAGCGGGAGTGACAGAGACCCAGTACTTC. Translation: CASSYSSLSGTGRLAGVTETQYF.

The chain has TRBV12-3 or TRBV12-4 and TRBJ2-5, with TRBD2 identical over 9 bases. This CDR3 is built from 16 residues. Germline trimming cut 4 bases from V and 1 base from J; bases unmatched to any gene: 7. CDR3 nucleotide sequence: TGTGCCAGCAGTTCCACGACTAGCGGTTTCCAAGAGACCCAGTACTTC. It specifies CASSSTTSGFQETQYF.

The chain uses TRBV6-1 and TRBJ1-2, with D unresolved. The germline V gene has CDR1 MNHNS and CDR2 SASEGT. With 6 bases removed from V and 6 bases from J, the gap between germline ends came to 14 bases. This CDR3 contains 13 residues. CDR3 sequence: CASRLVYSDGYTF. CDR3 coding DNA: TGTGCCAGCAGACTAGTCTACAGCGATGGCTACACCTTC.

This clonotype showed up just once. The gene calls are TRBV9 and TRBJ2-7; TRBD1 or TRBD2 may be the D gene (6 bases each). Germline CDR1 SGDLS, CDR2 YYNGEE. V dropped 4 bases and J dropped 6 bases, with 11 bases sitting between them. This CDR3 comprises 12 residues. CDR3 sequence reads: CASSYGGGEQYF. DNA for the CDR3: TGTGCCAGCAGCTACGGGGGCGGCGAGCAGTACTTC.

As for this clonotype: Just one base apart from a much larger clone, this may be a read error. V gene TRBV20-1 combines with J gene TRBJ1-1; D is undetermined. Between the trimmed V and J ends, which lost 3 bases and 3 bases, there was a span of 11 bases. There are 13 residues in the CDR3. Germline V gives CDR1 DFQATT, CDR2 SNEGSKA (reference sequence). Here the CDR3 DNA reads TGCAGTGCTAGGCCCTCAGCGGACACTGAAGCTTTCTTT. Translated: CSARPSADTEAFF.

This clonotype was detected ten times or more. CDR3 nucleotides: TGTGCCAGCAGCTTGATGGGGGGCAATCAGCCCCAGCATTTT. Residues: CASSLMGGNQPQHF. The chain is built from TRBV7-9 and TRBJ1-5; TRBD1 is a possible D gene (5 bases). Germline lookup yields CDR1 SEHNR and CDR2 FQNEAQ (reference sequence). V lost 3 bases to trimming and J lost 2 bases, with 8 bases between them. The CDR3 is 14 residues long.

This clonotype was seen a few times. DNA of the CDR3: TGTGCCAGCAGCGCGACTAGCGGGGGGGCCGGGGAGACCCAGTACTTC. Amino acids: CASSATSGGAGETQYF. This sequence joins TRBV7-8 and TRBJ2-5; 14 bases align to TRBD2. CDR1 is SGHVS and CDR2 is FQNEAQ in the germline V gene. J was trimmed by 5 bases and V by 5 bases; bases with no gene match: 7. The CDR3 spans 16 residues. The variable domain in full, completed from reference TRBV7-8 and TRBJ2-5, reads GAGVSQSPRYKVAKRGQDVALRCDPISGHVSLFWYQQALGQGPEFLTYFQNEAQLDKSGLPSDRFFAERPEGSVSTLKIQRTQQEDSAVYLCASSATSGGAGETQYFGPGTRLLVL.

There are a few counts of this clonotype. This chain links TRBV5-1 with TRBJ1-6; 8 bases align to TRBD1. There are 16 residues in the CDR3. Germline assignment: CDR1 SGHRS and CDR2 YFSETQ. V shed 3 bases and J 6 bases; nucleotides not matched to a gene: 8. The CDR3 DNA is TGCGCCAGCAGCTCACCGGGACAGGAGATTAATTCACCCCTCCACTTT. Protein sequence: CASSSPGQEINSPLHF.

There are a few counts of this clonotype. The V gene is TRBV5-8, the J gene TRBJ1-1; D may be TRBD1 (6 bases). The CDR3 has 14 residues. V was shortened by 0 bases and J by 8 bases, with 14 bases between the two germline ends. Germline V lookup: CDR1 SGHTS, CDR2 YDEGEE. The CDR3, as DNA: TGTGCCAGCAGCTTGGGGGTTCGGACAGCCGAAGCTTTCTTT. It translates to CASSLGVRTAEAFF.

The rearrangement uses TRBV13 and TRBJ2-7; 8 bases align to TRBD1. Trimming at V came to 5 bases and at J to 2 bases, leaving 8 bases not matched to a gene. CDR3 length: 15 amino acids. Looked up from germline, CDR1 is PRHDT and CDR2 is FYEKMQ (reference sequence). The CDR3 region is CASSPGTGDAYEQYF. The DNA for the CDR3 is TGTGCCAGCAGCCCCGGGACAGGAGATGCCTACGAGCAGTACTTC.

This clonotype occurred a few times. The rearrangement links TRBV20-1 to TRBJ1-1; D unclear. Between the trimmed V and J ends, which lost 3 bases and 1 base, there was a span of 12 bases. The CDR3 has 14 residues. Germline V gives CDR1 DFQATT, CDR2 SNEGSKA (reference sequence). The CDR3 DNA sequence: TGCAGTGCTAGGTCCCCCACAGAGAACACTGAAGCTTTCTTT. Amino acids: CSARSPTENTEAFF.

This clonotype has a handful of counts. The J gene is TRBJ1-1, the V gene TRBV27; the D gene is possibly TRBD1 (6 bases). CDR3 length: 13 amino acids. CDR1 MNHEY and CDR2 SMNVEV come from the germline V gene (reference sequence). V lost 8 bases and J 4 bases, leaving 14 bases between the germline ends. This CDR3 reads CASVGGASTEAFF. Written as DNA, the CDR3 is TGTGCCAGCGTTGGGGGCGCGAGCACTGAAGCTTTCTTT.

Concerning this clonotype itself: A read error may be the cause here, since a much bigger clone is one base away. The chain has TRBV2 and TRBJ2-7; D not resolved. The CDR3 contains 10 residues. CDR1 is SNHLY, CDR2 FYNNEI, per germline. Trimming removed 6 bases from V and 2 bases from J, with 2 bases in between. The DNA of the CDR3 is TGTGCCAGCAGGACCTACGAGCAGTACTTC. As protein: CASRTYEQYF.

The chain uses TRBV19 and TRBJ2-2, with 7 bases lining up with TRBD1. The germline V gene encodes CDR1 LNHDA and CDR2 SQIVND (reference sequence). The CDR3 sequence is 16 residues long. V dropped 8 bases and J dropped 2; count of bases not matched to a gene: 11. In nucleotides, the CDR3 is TGTGCCAGTTACCACCTGGCAGGGGGTAACACCGGGGAGCTGTTTTTT. Translation gives CASYHLAGGNTGELFF.

This rearrangement joins TRBV19 to TRBJ2-7; 8 bases agree with TRBD2. Losses at the gene ends were 10 bases for V and 3 bases for J; bases not matched to a gene: 8. The germline gives CDR1 LNHDA, CDR2 SQIVND (reference sequence). The CDR3 spans 13 residues. Here the CDR3 reads CATRGGSFYEQYF. The CDR3 DNA follows: TGTGCCACCCGGGGGGGCAGCTTCTACGAGCAGTACTTC.